This entry lists 8 T cell receptor beta chains sequenced from one sample in a study of chemoradiotherapy in HPV16-positive cancers. This table comes from immunoSEQ multiplex PCR, and its TCRdb copy is limited to in-frame clones, with some not included. The profile covers some 70,000 clones, with about nine tenths appearing a single time and 4% to 5% taken by the ten largest. The sample in question was blood, obtained from a patient who underwent chemoradiotherapy. Source of these receptors: a human donor with HPV-associated anogenital cancer.

The rearrangement joins TRBV6-6 to TRBJ2-7; 9 nucleotides agree with TRBD2. The CDR3 covers 13 residues. V was clipped by 3 bases and J by 4 bases; unmatched bases: 1. Germline values: CDR1 MNHNY, CDR2 SVGAGI (reference sequence). CDR3 sequence: CASSYTSGYEQYF. CDR3 sequence (DNA): TGTGCCAGCAGTTATACTAGCGGGTACGAGCAGTACTTC.

This chain links TRBV28 with TRBJ1-2; TRBD1 agrees at 8 bases. CDR1 and CDR2 (germline): MDHEN, SYDVKM. The CDR3 sequence is 14 residues long. V dropped 9 bases and J dropped 8; count of bases not matched to a gene: 14. The CDR3 DNA reads as TGTGCCAGTAACTCCCAGGGGGCCTCCTTCGGCTACACCTTC. Translation gives CASNSQGASFGYTF.

The chain employs TRBV10-3 and TRBJ1-1; 10 bases are a match to TRBD1. Per the germline V gene, CDR1 is ENHRY and CDR2 is SYGVKD. The CDR3 is 13 residues long. V lost 7 bases, J lost 4 bases, and 3 bases stayed unmatched. CDR3 residues: CAINRDRGTEAFF. The CDR3, as DNA: TGTGCCATCAATCGGGACAGGGGCACTGAAGCTTTCTTT.

This clone was observed a handful of times. The CDR3 here is CASSATYRDSPADTQYF. CDR3 in DNA: TGTGCCAGCTCAGCTACCTACAGGGATTCTCCGGCAGATACGCAGTATTTT. The chain combines TRBV18 with TRBJ2-3; a weak D match, TRBD1 (6 bases). CDR1 is KGHSH and CDR2 is LQKENI in the germline V gene. The CDR3 is 17 amino acids. V shed 5 bases and J shed 4 bases, with 22 bases lying between them.

The chain recombines TRBV29-1 with TRBJ2-1; 8 nucleotides line up with TRBD2. With V trimmed by 5 bases and J by 1 base, 1 base remained unmatched. This CDR3 region has 13 residues. CDR1 SQVTM and CDR2 ANQGSEA come from the germline V gene. The chain's CDR3 is CSVLAGSYNEQFF. The CDR3 DNA sequence: TGCAGCGTTTTAGCGGGGTCCTACAATGAGCAGTTCTTC.

The chain carries TRBV7-9 and TRBJ2-7, with D tentatively TRBD1 (6 bases). Germline V gene lookup returns CDR1 SEHNR and CDR2 FQNEAQ (reference sequence). The CDR3 is 13 amino acids. With 5 bases removed from V and 4 bases from J, the gap between germline ends came to 12 bases. CDR3 sequence: CASSPRDNYEQYF. The CDR3 region has the DNA TGTGCCAGCAGCCCACGGGACAATTACGAGCAGTACTTC.

The genes are TRBV27 and TRBJ1-4, with 8 bases lining up with TRBD1. The CDR3 runs to 15 residues. The V gene end was trimmed by 6 bases and the J gene end by 2 bases; junction bases not matched to a gene: 5. Germline values: CDR1 MNHEY, CDR2 SMNVEV (reference sequence). CDR3 in amino acids: CASRGQASTNEKLFF. The CDR3 DNA reads as TGTGCCAGCAGGGGACAGGCCTCGACTAATGAAAAACTGTTTTTT.

The chain combines TRBV9 with TRBJ1-3; no clear D. CDR1 and CDR2 (germline): SGDLS, YYNGEE. The CDR3 runs to 16 residues. The germline V and J ends were trimmed by 6 bases and 4 bases, with 20 bases remaining between them. In DNA, the CDR3 is TGTGCCAGCACCCATTACAAGGCGCAAGCGGGAAACACCATATATTTT. It specifies CASTHYKAQAGNTIYF. Looking up the rest from reference TRBV9 and TRBJ1-3 gives the full variable domain: DSGVTQTPKHLITATGQRVTLRCSPRSGDLSVYWYQQSLDQGLQFLIQYYNGEERAKGNILERFSAQQFPDLHSELNLSSLELGDSALYFCASTHYKAQAGNTIYFGEGSWLTVV.